A single sample gave rise to the 4 T cell receptor beta chains below, sequenced in a study of blood T cells in healthy people across ages. A J-beta primer mix and a sample-barcoded 5' primer were used in a second PCR of roughly 6 to 11 cycles. MiXCR, run by TCRdb on the 5' RACE reads, gives a single entry per CDR3 protein. Of about 2 million distinct CDR3 sequences listed, just under 50% are singletons. The sample taken for sequencing was blood. All receptors come from a woman between 40 and 50 years old in good health.

The CDR3 protein is CASSYLGGGSPNEQFF. Written as DNA, the CDR3 is TGTGCCAGCAGTTACCTCGGCGGGGGGTCCCCGAATGAGCAGTTCTTC. The chain carries TRBV6-2 or TRBV6-3 and TRBJ2-1; 8 nucleotides agree with TRBD2. Germline trimming cut 2 bases from V and 7 bases from J; bases unmatched to any gene: 10. This CDR3 is built from 16 residues. Germline values: CDR1 MNHEY, CDR2 SVGEGT.

V usage is TRBV13 and J usage is TRBJ2-6; 8 bases are shared with TRBD1. The CDR3 is made up of 16 amino acids. Trimming cost V 5 bases and J 2 bases; bases outside gene matches: 5. Germline V gene lookup returns CDR1 PRHDT and CDR2 FYEKMQ (reference sequence). The CDR3 sequence: CASSATGAPGANVLTF. The DNA of the CDR3 is TGTGCCAGCAGCGCGACAGGGGCACCTGGGGCCAACGTCCTGACTTTC.

The chain couples TRBV7-9 to TRBJ2-5; 7 bases line up with TRBD1. The ends lost 5 bases at V and 3 bases at J; junction bases unmatched: 12. The CDR3 is 16 residues long. CDR1 and CDR2 from the germline V gene are SEHNR and FQNEAQ (reference sequence). The CDR3 sequence is CASSMRQGALEETQYF. The CDR3 bases are TGTGCCAGCAGCATGAGACAGGGAGCCCTTGAAGAGACCCAGTACTTC.

V and J are TRBV20-1 and TRBJ2-5, with TRBD2 matching 12 bases. The CDR3 sequence is 16 residues long. Germline loops: CDR1 DFQATT, CDR2 SNEGSKA (reference sequence). With 6 bases clipped from V and 5 bases from J, the junction kept 13 bases outside the gene matches. CDR3 coding DNA: TGCAGTGCGCGATCGACTAGCGGGGGAGTATGGGAGACCCAGTACTTC. It encodes CSARSTSGGVWETQYF.